This TCR beta chain emerged from a study of T cell changes during pregnancy in multiple sclerosis (dated by TCRdb to 2018 to 2020). A note on the overall study: The study examined how the T cell repertoire changed over the course of pregnancy in women with multiple sclerosis.

Only one count was recorded for this clone. The target of this receptor is not known. No base quality information exists; no much larger clone differs at one position. Library preparation was by the immunoSEQ multiplex PCR assay. The table was pulled from immuneACCESS by TCRdb, which kept in-frame rearrangements only. Such tables lose some clones; where checked, under half of the loss comes from unresolved V genes, and the rest has no known cause. The table for this sample lists 70,000 to 100,000 clones; 80% to 95% of them were counted only once. Of the sample, 1.1% to 1.5% falls within the top ten clones. The TCR originated in a female donor in good health, enrolled as a control in a pregnancy study. Material: peripheral blood, obtained in the third trimester of pregnancy.

The sequenced DNA: TGTGCCAGCAGTGAGTGGGCTAGCGGTTCCTACAATGAGCAGTTCTTC. This codes for CASSEWASGSYNEQFF. The chain couples TRBV6-1 to TRBJ2-1; 7 nucleotides in the junction match TRBD2. The germline V gene specifies MNHNS as CDR1 and SASEGT as CDR2. From cysteine to phenylalanine, the CDR3 is 16 amino acids long. Left in the record is the CDR3 DNA by itself, 48 bases read in frame from the first base. The germline V end is reduced by 3 bases and the J end by 1 base; junction bases left unmatched: 6.